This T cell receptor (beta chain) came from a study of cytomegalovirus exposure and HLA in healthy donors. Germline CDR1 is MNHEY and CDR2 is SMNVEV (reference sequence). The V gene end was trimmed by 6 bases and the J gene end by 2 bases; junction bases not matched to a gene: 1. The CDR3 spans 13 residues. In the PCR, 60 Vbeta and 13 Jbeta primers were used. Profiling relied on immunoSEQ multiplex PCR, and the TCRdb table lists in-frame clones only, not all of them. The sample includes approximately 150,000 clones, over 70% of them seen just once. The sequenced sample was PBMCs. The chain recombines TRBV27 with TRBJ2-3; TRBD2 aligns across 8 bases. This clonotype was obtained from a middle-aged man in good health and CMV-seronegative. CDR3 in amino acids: CASRLADTDTQYF. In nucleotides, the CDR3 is TGTGCCAGCAGACTAGCGGACACAGATACGCAGTATTTT.